These T cell receptor beta chains were read from a single sample in a study of blood T cell repertoires in COVID-19. This table comes from immunoSEQ multiplex PCR, and its TCRdb copy is limited to in-frame clones, with some not included. Of more than 60,000 clones in the sample, about 83% were seen once. Sequences were obtained from peripheral blood. These receptors all come from a woman of 80 years or more with active or convalescent COVID-19. Each CDR3 is given with its conserved first and last residue. Fields, in order: clone size, V gene, J gene, CDR3 protein. The size field is filled for only some rows; it gives once, few, many or a size class.

NA,TRBV18,TRBJ2-7,CASSPLAGGSTYEQYF
once,TRBV7-2,TRBJ2-5,CASSPNGLAGGETQYF
NA,TRBV19,TRBJ2-2,CASSMGGTNTGELFF
NA,TRBV4-3,TRBJ2-5,CASSQGTSGFPSGETQYF
few,TRBV7-2,TRBJ2-7,CASSLDSSYEQYF
once,TRBV5-1,TRBJ2-3,CASSLQGPDTQYF
once,TRBV4-1,TRBJ1-4,CASSQDGPGGTSATNEKLFF
NA,TRBV5-6,TRBJ1-5,CASSDDRYNQPQHF
NA,TRBV28,TRBJ2-7,CASSSEAGNEQYF
NA,TRBV7-2,TRBJ2-7,CASSLASDRPYVEQYF
once,TRBV7-2,TRBJ2-7,CASSGQGFFEQYF
few,TRBV15,TRBJ1-1,CATSRGFEGVNTEAFF
NA,TRBV4-1,TRBJ1-5,CASSQDGPDRGRGNQPQHF
NA,TRBV5-6,TRBJ2-5,CASSLRSGQGLGTQYF
once,TRBV27,TRBJ2-3,CASSLRGLAGTTDTQYF
NA,TRBV7-3,TRBJ2-7,CASSKGGSYEQYF
NA,TRBV6-2/TRBV6-3,TRBJ2-6,CASSSPRQGGSGANVLTF
NA,TRBV28,TRBJ1-5,CASSLPGFQPQHF
few,TRBV5-6,TRBJ1-5,CASSQKGGGQPQHF
NA,TRBV6-2/TRBV6-3,TRBJ1-1,CASSSLGSTGRGTEAFF
NA,TRBV12-5,TRBJ1-1,CASGLSGGASFF
NA,TRBV6-5,TRBJ2-5,CASTLGTGRRGTQYF
NA,TRBV5-6,TRBJ2-7,CASSGIGTVYEQYF
NA,TRBV6-6,TRBJ1-6,CASSPLLNSPLHF
NA,TRBV5-1,TRBJ2-5,CASSLAVGGRKTQYF
NA,TRBV24-1,TRBJ2-4,CATSESGAPRSGVPKNIQYF
once,TRBV5-4,TRBJ2-5,CASSLVKETQYF
NA,TRBV30,TRBJ1-3,CAWSVGGAGNTIYF